These T cell receptor beta chains were read from a single sample in a study of blood T cell repertoires in COVID-19. Clones were read by immunoSEQ multiplex PCR, and TCRdb kept only the in-frame ones, dropping some. The table includes 200,000 to 300,000 clones, 88% detected once. The sample consisted of peripheral blood. All receptors derive from an elderly man with acute or convalescent COVID-19. Both conserved end residues are part of each CDR3. Each record gives: J gene, V gene, clone size, D gene, CDR3 protein, CDR3 DNA. A D gene is named only where the DNA matches it firmly. Rows may omit the clone size; those that give it use once, few, many or a size class.

J: TRBJ2-1; V: TRBV4-3; size: -; D: TRBD2; CDR3: CASSPLAGGRNEQFF; DNA: TGCGCCAGCAGCCCATTAGCGGGGGGGCGGAATGAGCAGTTCTTC
J: TRBJ1-2; V: TRBV19; size: -; D: TRBD1; CDR3: CASTLRRPGQGYGYTF; DNA: TGTGCCAGCACCCTACGGCGTCCGGGACAGGGTTATGGCTACACCTTC
J: TRBJ2-3; V: TRBV29-1; size: few; D: TRBD2; CDR3: CSVDSILAGGPTDTQYF; DNA: TGCAGCGTTGACTCAATACTAGCGGGGGGGCCGACAGATACGCAGTATTTT
J: TRBJ2-1; V: TRBV15; size: -; D: TRBD2; CDR3: CATSSRGAGGRGNEQFF; DNA: TGTGCCACCAGCAGCCGGGGGGCGGGAGGGAGGGGCAATGAGCAGTTCTTC
J: TRBJ1-1; V: TRBV19; size: -; D: -; CDR3: CASSIRGGANTEAFF; DNA: TGTGCCAGTAGTATACGGGGGGGCGCGAACACTGAAGCTTTCTTT
J: TRBJ1-2; V: TRBV6-5; size: -; D: -; CDR3: CASSPGTQANYGYTF; DNA: TGTGCCAGCAGTCCAGGGACTCAGGCTAACTATGGCTACACCTTC
J: TRBJ1-2; V: TRBV2; size: -; D: -; CDR3: CASSDGNKGYTF; DNA: TGTGCCAGCAGTGACGGGAATAAGGGCTACACCTTC
J: TRBJ1-4; V: TRBV19; size: -; D: -; CDR3: CASSPQWSEKLFF; DNA: TGTGCCAGTAGCCCCCAGTGGAGTGAAAAACTGTTTTTT
J: TRBJ2-1; V: TRBV19; size: -; D: TRBD2; CDR3: CASSSGRAYNEQFF; DNA: TGTGCCAGTAGTAGCGGGAGAGCCTACAATGAGCAGTTCTTC
J: TRBJ1-5; V: TRBV18; size: -; D: -; CDR3: CASSPIQTGSQPQHF; DNA: TGTGCCAGCTCACCCATCCAAACAGGGAGTCAGCCCCAGCATTTT
J: TRBJ1-2; V: TRBV7-2; size: -; D: -; CDR3: CASSLAGVAGYTF; DNA: TGTGCCAGCAGCCTCGCGGGGGTAGCTGGCTACACCTTC
J: TRBJ1-2; V: TRBV5-4; size: -; D: TRBD1; CDR3: CASSHVQGAGYGYTF; DNA: TGTGCCAGCAGCCACGTTCAGGGGGCCGGCTATGGCTACACCTTC
J: TRBJ2-5; V: TRBV4-3; size: -; D: TRBD2; CDR3: CASSQRAGTSGQETQYF; DNA: TGCGCCAGCAGCCAAAGGGCAGGGACTAGCGGACAAGAGACCCAGTACTTC
J: TRBJ2-7; V: TRBV7-8; size: -; D: -; CDR3: CASSLWRQRYEQYF; DNA: TGTGCCAGCAGCTTATGGCGGCAGCGCTACGAGCAGTACTTC
J: TRBJ1-6; V: TRBV6-2/TRBV6-3; size: -; D: TRBD1; CDR3: CASSYPTGQGGNSPLHF; DNA: TGTGCCAGCAGTTACCCTACGGGACAGGGGGGAAATTCACCCCTCCACTTT
J: TRBJ1-1; V: TRBV6-1; size: -; D: -; CDR3: CASSEDGEMSAFF; DNA: TGTGCCAGCAGTGAAGACGGGGAAATGTCGGCTTTCTTT
J: TRBJ2-5; V: TRBV6-5; size: -; D: -; CDR3: CASNTFEVPKTQYF; DNA: TGTGCCAGCAACACCTTCGAGGTCCCCAAGACCCAGTACTTC
J: TRBJ2-3; V: TRBV7-2; size: -; D: TRBD1; CDR3: CASSFAGGFRTDTQYF; DNA: TGTGCCAGCAGCTTTGCAGGGGGCTTTCGCACAGATACGCAGTATTTT
J: TRBJ1-5; V: TRBV2; size: -; D: TRBD1; CDR3: CASSVTGVRQPQHF; DNA: TGTGCCAGCAGTGTGACAGGGGTTCGTCAGCCCCAGCATTTT
J: TRBJ2-2; V: TRBV24-1; size: -; D: -; CDR3: CATSDPRSNTGELFF; DNA: TGTGCCACCAGTGATCCCCGGTCGAACACCGGGGAGCTGTTTTTT
J: TRBJ1-1; V: TRBV6-5; size: -; D: -; CDR3: CASSYTTGGWAEAFF; DNA: TGTGCCAGCAGTTATACGACGGGGGGATGGGCTGAAGCTTTCTTT
J: TRBJ1-5; V: TRBV12-3/TRBV12-4; size: -; D: -; CDR3: CASSLVRQPQHF; DNA: TGTGCCAGCAGTTTGGTGAGGCAGCCCCAGCATTTT
J: TRBJ2-3; V: TRBV7-2; size: -; D: -; CDR3: CASSLVSSSTDTQYF; DNA: TGTGCCAGCAGCTTAGTTTCTTCTAGCACAGATACGCAGTATTTT
J: TRBJ2-1; V: TRBV29-1; size: -; D: -; CDR3: CSVEVGTIEQFF; DNA: TGCAGCGTTGAGGTGGGGACAATTGAGCAGTTCTTC
J: TRBJ2-2; V: TRBV7-2; size: once; D: -; CDR3: CASSRGRGTGELFF; DNA: TGTGCCAGCAGCAGGGGGCGGGGCACCGGGGAGCTGTTTTTT
J: TRBJ1-2; V: TRBV6-5; size: -; D: TRBD1; CDR3: CASRPGQGAGGYTF; DNA: TGTGCCAGCAGGCCCGGACAGGGGGCGGGCGGCTACACCTTC
J: TRBJ1-2; V: TRBV12-3/TRBV12-4; size: -; D: TRBD1; CDR3: CASSFTGDGYTF; DNA: TGTGCCAGCAGTTTTACAGGGGATGGCTACACCTTC
J: TRBJ1-2; V: TRBV12-3/TRBV12-4; size: -; D: -; CDR3: CASSFLNYGYTF; DNA: TGTGCCAGCAGTTTCCTTAACTATGGCTACACCTTC
J: TRBJ1-1; V: TRBV29-1; size: few; D: TRBD1; CDR3: CSGHRGPDTEAFF; DNA: TGCAGCGGACACAGGGGGCCGGACACTGAAGCTTTCTTT
J: TRBJ1-1; V: TRBV28; size: -; D: -; CDR3: CASSSPGLWYTEAFF; DNA: TGTGCCAGCAGTTCGCCGGGACTTTGGTACACTGAAGCTTTCTTT
J: TRBJ1-2; V: TRBV18; size: -; D: TRBD1; CDR3: CASSLNRGEETF; DNA: TGTGCCAGCTCACTAAACAGGGGGGAAGAAACCTTC
J: TRBJ2-5; V: TRBV14; size: -; D: -; CDR3: CASSPLAQETQYF; DNA: TGTGCCAGCAGCCCTCTAGCGCAAGAGACCCAGTACTTC
J: TRBJ2-3; V: TRBV19; size: -; D: -; CDR3: CASSPLVPWADTQYF; DNA: TGTGCCAGTAGTCCACTAGTTCCCTGGGCAGATACGCAGTATTTT
J: TRBJ2-6; V: TRBV28; size: -; D: TRBD2; CDR3: CASSLPPGLAGAGANVLTF; DNA: TGTGCCAGCAGTTTACCCCCGGGACTAGCGGGAGCTGGGGCCAACGTCCTGACTTTC
J: TRBJ1-2; V: TRBV4-1; size: -; D: TRBD1; CDR3: CASSQVQGRNYGYTF; DNA: TGCGCCAGCAGCCAAGTACAGGGGCGCAACTATGGCTACACCTTC
J: TRBJ2-7; V: TRBV5-1; size: once; D: -; CDR3: CASSSGGTGSYEQYF; DNA: TGCGCCAGCAGCTCGGGGGGGACAGGGTCCTACGAGCAGTACTTC
J: TRBJ2-3; V: TRBV28; size: -; D: TRBD2; CDR3: CASLIAGGGSDTQYF; DNA: TGTGCCAGCCTGATAGCGGGAGGCGGGTCAGATACGCAGTATTTT
J: TRBJ2-1; V: TRBV7-2; size: -; D: -; CDR3: CASTSQVVNEQFF; DNA: TGTGCCAGCACCTCACAGGTAGTCAATGAGCAGTTCTTC